One and the same sample provided the 18 T cell receptor beta chains below, sequenced in a study of Graves' ophthalmopathy and Graves' hyperthyroidism. Using RNA transcripts, the TCR beta CDR3 regions were amplified. Scientists carried out first-round RT-PCR using HTBI primers and then a second-round multiplex PCR. TCRdb passed the multiplex PCR reads through MiXCR, listing each CDR3 protein once. The table lists a few hundred thousand distinct CDR3 sequences, 17% of them singletons, with roughly 12% in the top ten. The sample comprised peripheral blood. Receptors were obtained from an adult man with Graves' ophthalmopathy.

This clonotype has a count of ten or more. The chain employs TRBV12-3 or TRBV12-4 and TRBJ1-6; D is uncertain. The CDR3 is 14 residues long. Trimming shortened V by 6 bases and J by 7 bases, and 13 bases separated the two germline ends. CDR3 DNA sequence: TGTGCCAGCAGCTCCGGACGGAGGAATTCACCCCTCCACTTT. Protein sequence: CASSSGRRNSPLHF.

The V and J genes are TRBV5-1 and TRBJ2-5; D not certain. The CDR3 sequence is 13 residues long. The ends were cut back, 0 bases at V and 4 bases at J, with 7 bases in the middle. Germline CDR1 and CDR2: SGHRS and YFSETQ. In nucleotides, the CDR3 is TGCGCCAGCAGCTTGGACCAGAGAGAGACCCAGTACTTC. It encodes CASSLDQRETQYF.

This clonotype was observed a handful of times. A much larger clone lies a single base off, so this may be a read error. This chain connects TRBV20-1 to TRBJ2-2; possible D gene TRBD2, 5 bases. Per the germline V gene, CDR1 is DFQATT and CDR2 is SNEGSKA (reference sequence). CDR3 length equals 14 residues. The CDR3 coding sequence is TGCAGTGCTGGGTCGCGCCTAAACACCGGGGAGCCGTTTTTT. This encodes CSAGSRLNTGEPFF.

The table lists this clonotype with many counts. V usage is TRBV19 and J usage is TRBJ2-5, with D perhaps matching TRBD2 (5 bases). Trimming removed 3 bases at V and 4 bases at J, with 12 bases between. Germline CDR1 and CDR2: LNHDA and SQIVND (reference sequence). There are 14 residues in the CDR3. The CDR3 sequence: CASSIRPGGETQYF. CDR3 nucleotide sequence: TGTGCCAGTAGTATTAGGCCCGGAGGAGAGACCCAGTACTTC.

This clonotype was counted ten times or more. This chain joins TRBV6-2 or TRBV6-3 and TRBJ2-6, with D possibly matching TRBD1 (6 bases). Germline V lookup: CDR1 MNHEY, CDR2 SVGEGT. Trimming removed 0 bases at V and 3 bases at J, with 12 bases between. This CDR3 spans 17 amino acids. CDR3 sequence reads: CASSYSTGWSGANVLTF. CDR3 bases: TGTGCCAGCAGTTACTCTACAGGGTGGAGTGGGGCCAACGTCCTGACTTTC.

This clonotype has ten or more counts. The chain couples TRBV6-5 to TRBJ2-7; TRBD2 matches at 7 bases. Germline values: CDR1 MNHEY, CDR2 SVGAGI. Trimming removed 0 bases from V and 4 bases from J; junction bases left unmatched: 6. This CDR3 has 15 amino acids. The CDR3 nucleotides read TGTGCCAGCAGTTACTCCGGCGGGAGTCCGTACGAGCAGTACTTC. Protein sequence: CASSYSGGSPYEQYF.

Many counts were recorded for this clonotype. The V and J genes are TRBV6-2 or TRBV6-3 and TRBJ1-1; the D gene is possibly TRBD1 (6 bases). Trimming removed 5 bases at V and 4 bases at J, with 17 bases between. This CDR3 contains 15 residues. Germline assignment: CDR1 MNHEY and CDR2 SVGEGT. Written as DNA, the CDR3 is TGTGCCAGCAGTACCAGACACAGGGATCGCACTGAAGCTTTCTTT. Translation gives CASSTRHRDRTEAFF.

At least ten counts were recorded for this clonotype. The chain employs TRBV28 and TRBJ2-7; perhaps TRBD2 as D (5 bases). The ends were cut back, 7 bases at V and 0 bases at J, with 13 bases in the middle. CDR1 MDHEN and CDR2 SYDVKM come from the germline V gene. The CDR3 has 14 amino acids. The DNA for the CDR3 is TGTGCCAGCACTTTGACGGGAACCTCCTACGAGCAGTACTTC. This encodes CASTLTGTSYEQYF.

The chain carries TRBV19 and TRBJ1-2, with D perhaps TRBD1 (5 bases). V was cut by 5 bases and J by 7 bases, with 14 bases left in between. The germline CDR1 and CDR2 sequences are LNHDA and SQIVND (reference sequence). The CDR3 loop spans 13 amino acids. This CDR3 is CASSLQDTGGYTF. In DNA, the CDR3 is TGTGCCAGTAGTCTACAGGACACAGGTGGCTACACCTTC.

This clonotype was detected ten times or more. The chain couples TRBV20-1 to TRBJ2-7; 9 nucleotides line up with TRBD2. V trimming: 3 bases; J trimming: 0 bases; junction bases outside the gene matches: 6. The CDR3 sequence is 15 residues long. Germline loops: CDR1 DFQATT, CDR2 SNEGSKA (reference sequence). In DNA form, the CDR3 reads TGCAGTGCTAGTCTTGCGGGAGGGATCTCCTACGAGCAGTACTTC. Translating gives CSASLAGGISYEQYF.

This chain links TRBV6-1 with TRBJ1-2, with D possibly matching TRBD1 (5 bases). Trimming removed 6 bases from V and 2 bases from J, with 22 bases in between. This CDR3 contains 17 residues. Germline V gene sequence: CDR1 MNHNS, CDR2 SASEGT. CDR3 in amino acids: CASSERKGTVENYGYTF. The DNA for the CDR3 is TGTGCCAGCAGCGAAAGAAAGGGGACTGTCGAAAACTATGGCTACACCTTC.

This clonotype was detected many times. The chain employs TRBV11-2 and TRBJ1-2; D ambiguous. The germline V and J ends were trimmed by 2 bases and 2 bases, with 9 bases remaining between them. The CDR3 has 14 amino acids. Germline V lookup: CDR1 SGHAT, CDR2 FQNNGV. This CDR3 reads CASSLLRMNYGYTF. As DNA, the CDR3 is TGTGCCAGCAGCTTATTGAGGATGAACTATGGCTACACCTTC.

This clonotype was counted ten times or more. The rearrangement joins TRBV20-1 to TRBJ2-7; 8 positions match TRBD2. V dropped 6 bases and J dropped 4; count of bases not matched to a gene: 23. Germline-derived CDR1 and CDR2 are DFQATT and SNEGSKA (reference sequence). This CDR3 has 18 amino acids. The CDR3 loop is CSANRDLGLALPSYEQYF. The CDR3 DNA is TGCAGTGCAAACCGGGACTTAGGACTAGCCCTCCCATCTTACGAGCAGTACTTC.

The CDR3: CASRDANQPQHF. The CDR3 coding sequence is TGTGCCAGCAGAGACGCGAATCAGCCCCAGCATTTT. This sequence joins TRBV6-2 or TRBV6-3 and TRBJ1-5; D uncertain. Germline assignment: CDR1 MNHEY and CDR2 SVGEGT. The length of the CDR3 is 12 residues. The V end was cut by 6 bases, the J end by 4 bases, with 7 bases between.

This clonotype was observed many times. The chain employs TRBV7-2 and TRBJ2-5; D is perhaps TRBD1 (6 bases). Germline CDR1 SGHTA, CDR2 FQGNSA. Trimming removed 1 base at V and 4 bases at J, with 13 bases between. The CDR3 contains 15 residues. For the CDR3, the DNA is TGTGCCAGCAGCTTAGATCTCGGCAGGGGAGAGACCCAGTACTTC. It is translated as CASSLDLGRGETQYF.

This clonotype was detected ten times or more. This chain links TRBV7-2 with TRBJ1-6; the D is unclear. The CDR3 loop spans 16 amino acids. In germline, CDR1 is SGHTA, CDR2 FQGNSA. V shed 1 base and J shed 0 bases, with 7 bases lying between them. CDR3 amino acids: CASSLVAGSYNSPLHF. CDR3 in DNA: TGTGCCAGCAGCTTAGTTGCAGGCTCCTATAATTCACCCCTCCACTTT.

The CDR3, as DNA: TGTGCCAGCAGTTTACTTGCAGTTGGGGGGAGTTCACCCCTCCACTTT. Its translation is CASSLLAVGGSSPLHF. V gene TRBV27 combines with J gene TRBJ1-6; tentatively, D is TRBD1 (5 bases). The V end lost 2 bases, the J end lost 9 bases, and 17 bases lay between the germline ends. Germline V gives CDR1 MNHEY, CDR2 SMNVEV (reference sequence). This CDR3 is built from 16 residues.

The chain combines TRBV20-1 with TRBJ2-5, with 7 bases matching TRBD2. The CDR3 runs 15 residues. Germline loops: CDR1 DFQATT, CDR2 SNEGSKA (reference sequence). J was trimmed by 2 bases and V by 3 bases; bases with no gene match: 9. The CDR3 here is CSASSPTSSQETQYF. The CDR3 DNA sequence: TGCAGTGCTAGCTCTCCGACTAGCAGTCAAGAGACCCAGTACTTC.